These 2 T cell receptor beta chains came from one sample sequenced in a study of cytomegalovirus exposure and HLA in healthy donors. Researchers ran the PCR with 60 Vbeta and 13 Jbeta primers. Assay: immunoSEQ multiplex PCR; the TCRdb copy retains only in-frame clones and omits some. The sample carries about 160,000 clones, around 84% recorded once. Sequencing input: PBMCs. These receptors originate from a man aged 18 to 30 in good health and CMV-seronegative.

V gene TRBV29-1 combines with J gene TRBJ2-7; 7 bases are a match to TRBD2. This CDR3 has 12 amino acids. Trimming removed 8 bases from V and 2 bases from J; junction bases left unmatched: 6. The germline gives CDR1 SQVTM, CDR2 ANQGSEA. CDR3 DNA sequence: TGCAGCTTTCGCGGGAGCCCCTACGAGCAGTACTTC. Protein sequence: CSFRGSPYEQYF.

This chain connects TRBV19 to TRBJ1-5, with 8 nucleotides matching TRBD1. The CDR3 contains 15 residues. V dropped 1 base and J dropped 4; count of bases not matched to a gene: 3. Germline V gives CDR1 LNHDA, CDR2 SQIVND (reference sequence). The CDR3 region has the DNA TGTGCCAGTAGTATAGGCCGACAGGGGAATCAGCCCCAGCATTTT. Its translation is CASSIGRQGNQPQHF.